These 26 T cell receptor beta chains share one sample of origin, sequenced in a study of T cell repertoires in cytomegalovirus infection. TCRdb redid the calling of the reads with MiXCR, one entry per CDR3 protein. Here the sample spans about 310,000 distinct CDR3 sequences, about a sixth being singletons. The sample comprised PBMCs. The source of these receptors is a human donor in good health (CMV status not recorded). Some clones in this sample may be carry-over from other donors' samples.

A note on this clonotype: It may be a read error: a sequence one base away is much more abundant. The CDR3 DNA follows: TGTGCCTGCAGCTTAGCCGTCCCCCACGAGCAGTACTTC. Translated: CACSLAVPHEQYF. The rearrangement links TRBV7-2 to TRBJ2-7; D unresolved. Germline V gene data show CDR1 as SGHTA and CDR2 as FQGNSA. The CDR3 is 13 amino acids.

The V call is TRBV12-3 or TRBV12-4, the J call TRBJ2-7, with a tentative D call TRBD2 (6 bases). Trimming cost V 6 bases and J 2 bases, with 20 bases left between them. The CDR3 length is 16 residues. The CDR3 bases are TGTGCCAGCAGCATTGACCCGGGACTGCGAACCTACGAGCAGTACTTC. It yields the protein CASSIDPGLRTYEQYF.

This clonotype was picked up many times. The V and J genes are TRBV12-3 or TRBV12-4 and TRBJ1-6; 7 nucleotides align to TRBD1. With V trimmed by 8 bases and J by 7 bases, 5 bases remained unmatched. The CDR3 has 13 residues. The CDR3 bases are TGTGCCAGCTCGGGACAGCGCAATTCACCCCTCCACTTT. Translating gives CASSGQRNSPLHF.

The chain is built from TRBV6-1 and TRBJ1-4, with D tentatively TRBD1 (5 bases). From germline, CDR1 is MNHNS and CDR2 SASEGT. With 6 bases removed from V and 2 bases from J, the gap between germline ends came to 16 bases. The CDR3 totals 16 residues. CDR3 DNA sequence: TGTGCCAGCAGCTATGGGACGTTGGTGACTAATGAAAAACTGTTTTTT. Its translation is CASSYGTLVTNEKLFF.

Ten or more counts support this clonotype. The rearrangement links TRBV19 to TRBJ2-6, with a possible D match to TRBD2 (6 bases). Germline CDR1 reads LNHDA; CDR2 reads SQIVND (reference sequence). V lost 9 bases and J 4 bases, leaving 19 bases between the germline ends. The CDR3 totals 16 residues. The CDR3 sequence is CASRAGMVSGANVLTF. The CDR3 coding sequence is TGTGCCAGCCGGGCGGGGATGGTAAGCGGGGCCAACGTCCTGACTTTC.

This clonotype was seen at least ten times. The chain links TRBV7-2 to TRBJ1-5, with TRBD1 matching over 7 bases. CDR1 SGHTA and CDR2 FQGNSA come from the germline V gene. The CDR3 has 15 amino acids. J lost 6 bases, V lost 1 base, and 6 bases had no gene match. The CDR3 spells CASSLGRGHGQPQHF. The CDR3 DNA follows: TGTGCCAGCAGCTTAGGAAGGGGGCATGGTCAGCCCCAGCATTTT.

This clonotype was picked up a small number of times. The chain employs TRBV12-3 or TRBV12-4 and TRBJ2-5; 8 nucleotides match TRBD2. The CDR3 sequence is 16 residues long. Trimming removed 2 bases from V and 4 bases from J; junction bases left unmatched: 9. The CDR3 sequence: CASSLISGGGRETQYF. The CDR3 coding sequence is TGTGCCAGCAGTTTAATCAGCGGGGGTGGGAGAGAGACCCAGTACTTC.

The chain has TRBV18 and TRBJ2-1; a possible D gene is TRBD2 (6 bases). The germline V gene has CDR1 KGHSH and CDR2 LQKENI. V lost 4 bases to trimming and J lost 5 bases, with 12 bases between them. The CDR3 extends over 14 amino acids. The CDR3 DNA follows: TGTGCCAGCTCACGCGGGACTTCCCACAATGAGCAGTTCTTC. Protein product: CASSRGTSHNEQFF.

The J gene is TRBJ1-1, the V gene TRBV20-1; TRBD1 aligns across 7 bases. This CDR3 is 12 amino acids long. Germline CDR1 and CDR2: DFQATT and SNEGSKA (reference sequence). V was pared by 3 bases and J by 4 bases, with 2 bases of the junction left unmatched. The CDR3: CSARQGGTEAFF. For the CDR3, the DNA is TGCAGTGCTAGGCAGGGGGGCACTGAAGCTTTCTTT.

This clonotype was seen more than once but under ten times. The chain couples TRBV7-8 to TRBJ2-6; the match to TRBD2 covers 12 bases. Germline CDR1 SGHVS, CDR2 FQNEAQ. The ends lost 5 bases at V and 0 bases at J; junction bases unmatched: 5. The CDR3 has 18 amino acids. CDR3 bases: TGTGCCAGCAGCGTGACTAGCGGGGGACTCTCTGGGGCCAACGTCCTGACTTTC. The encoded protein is CASSVTSGGLSGANVLTF.

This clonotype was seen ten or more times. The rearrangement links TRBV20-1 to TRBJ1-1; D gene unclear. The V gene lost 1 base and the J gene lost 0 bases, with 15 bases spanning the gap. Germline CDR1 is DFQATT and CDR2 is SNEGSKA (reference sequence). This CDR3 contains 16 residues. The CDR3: CSARALREGMNTEAFF. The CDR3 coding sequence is TGCAGTGCTAGAGCTCTGAGGGAGGGCATGAACACTGAAGCTTTCTTT.

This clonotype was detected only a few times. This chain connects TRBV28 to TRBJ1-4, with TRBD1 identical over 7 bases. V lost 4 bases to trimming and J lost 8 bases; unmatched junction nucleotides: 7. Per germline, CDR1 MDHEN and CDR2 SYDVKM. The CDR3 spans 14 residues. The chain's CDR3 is CASSSTGRDEKLFF. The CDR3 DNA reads TGTGCCAGCAGTTCGACAGGGCGGGACGAAAAACTGTTTTTT.

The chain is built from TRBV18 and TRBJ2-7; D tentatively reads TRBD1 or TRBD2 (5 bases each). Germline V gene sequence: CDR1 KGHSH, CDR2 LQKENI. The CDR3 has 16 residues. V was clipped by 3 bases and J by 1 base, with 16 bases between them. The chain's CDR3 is CASSPPRAGFSYEQYF. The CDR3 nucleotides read TGTGCCAGCTCACCGCCGAGGGCAGGGTTTTCCTACGAGCAGTACTTC.

The CDR3 here is CASSYSLSQTGANVLTF. Here the CDR3 DNA reads TGTGCCAGCAGTTACTCGCTATCCCAGACTGGGGCCAACGTCCTGACTTTC. The chain joins TRBV6-5 to TRBJ2-6; D call uncertain. CDR3 length equals 17 residues. The ends were cut back, 0 bases at V and 2 bases at J, with 11 bases in the middle. Looked up from germline, CDR1 is MNHEY and CDR2 is SVGAGI.

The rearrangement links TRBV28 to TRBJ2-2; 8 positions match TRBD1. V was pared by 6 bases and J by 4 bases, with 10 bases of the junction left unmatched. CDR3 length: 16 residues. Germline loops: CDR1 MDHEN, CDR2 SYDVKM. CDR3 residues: CASSRSQGAGTGELFF. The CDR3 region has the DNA TGTGCCAGCAGCCGAAGTCAGGGGGCGGGCACCGGGGAGCTGTTTTTT.

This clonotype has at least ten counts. The CDR3, as DNA: TGTGCCAGCAGTGAAGAGGTGGAGATCACAGATACGCAGTATTTT. Its translation: CASSEEVEITDTQYF. The chain combines TRBV6-1 with TRBJ2-3; D ambiguous. Looked up from germline, CDR1 is MNHNS and CDR2 is SASEGT. The CDR3 is 15 amino acids. Trimming removed 1 base from V and 2 bases from J, with 10 bases in between.

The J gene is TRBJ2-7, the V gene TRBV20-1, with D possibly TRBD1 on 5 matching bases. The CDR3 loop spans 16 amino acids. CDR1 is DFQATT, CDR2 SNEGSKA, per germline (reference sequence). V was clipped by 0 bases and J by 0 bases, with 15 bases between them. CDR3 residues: CSARDLQQANSYEQYF. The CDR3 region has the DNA TGCAGTGCTAGAGATCTGCAACAGGCAAACTCCTACGAGCAGTACTTC.

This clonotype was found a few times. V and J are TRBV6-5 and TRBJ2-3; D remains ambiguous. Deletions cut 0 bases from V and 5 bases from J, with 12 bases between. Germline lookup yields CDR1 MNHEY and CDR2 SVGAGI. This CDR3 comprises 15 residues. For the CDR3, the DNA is TGTGCCAGCAGTTACTCGGGAAAGGGTGGAGATACGCAGTATTTT. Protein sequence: CASSYSGKGGDTQYF.

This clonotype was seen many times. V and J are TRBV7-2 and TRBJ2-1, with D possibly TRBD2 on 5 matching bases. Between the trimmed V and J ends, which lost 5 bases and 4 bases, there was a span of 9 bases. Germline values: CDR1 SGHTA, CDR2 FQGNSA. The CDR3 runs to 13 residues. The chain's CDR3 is CASSPGFYNEQFF. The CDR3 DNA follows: TGTGCCAGCAGCCCGGGATTTTACAATGAGCAGTTCTTC. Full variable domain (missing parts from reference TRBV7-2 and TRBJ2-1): GAGVSQSPSNKVTEKGKDVELRCDPISGHTALYWYRQSLGQGLEFLIYFQGNSAPDKSGLPSDRFSAERTGGSVSTLTIQRTQQEDSAVYLCASSPGFYNEQFFGPGTRLTVL.

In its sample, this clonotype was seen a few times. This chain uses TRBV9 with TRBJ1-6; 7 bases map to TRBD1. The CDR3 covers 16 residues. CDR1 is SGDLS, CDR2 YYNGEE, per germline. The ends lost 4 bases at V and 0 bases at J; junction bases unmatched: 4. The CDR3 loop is CASSPRDSSYNSPLHF. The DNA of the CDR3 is TGTGCCAGCAGCCCCCGGGACAGCTCCTATAATTCACCCCTCCACTTT.

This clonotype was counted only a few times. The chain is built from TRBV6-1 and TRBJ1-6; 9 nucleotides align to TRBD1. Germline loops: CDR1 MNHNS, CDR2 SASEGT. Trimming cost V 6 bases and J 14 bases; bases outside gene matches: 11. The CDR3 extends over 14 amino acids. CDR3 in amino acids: CASRGTGTGLSLHF. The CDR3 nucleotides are TGTGCCAGCAGGGGGACCGGGACAGGGTTATCCCTCCACTTT.

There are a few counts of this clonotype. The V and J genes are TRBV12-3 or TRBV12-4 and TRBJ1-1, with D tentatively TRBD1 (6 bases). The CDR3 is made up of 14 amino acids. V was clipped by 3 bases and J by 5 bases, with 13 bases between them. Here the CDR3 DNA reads TGTGCCAGCAGTTTTACAGGGCACGGTACTGAAGCTTTCTTT. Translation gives CASSFTGHGTEAFF.

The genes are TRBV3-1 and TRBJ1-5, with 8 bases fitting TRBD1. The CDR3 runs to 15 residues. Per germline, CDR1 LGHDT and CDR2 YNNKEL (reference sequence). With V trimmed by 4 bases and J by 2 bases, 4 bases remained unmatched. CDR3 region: CASSPAGQGNQPQHF. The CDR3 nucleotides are TGTGCCAGCAGCCCCGCGGGACAGGGCAATCAGCCCCAGCATTTT.

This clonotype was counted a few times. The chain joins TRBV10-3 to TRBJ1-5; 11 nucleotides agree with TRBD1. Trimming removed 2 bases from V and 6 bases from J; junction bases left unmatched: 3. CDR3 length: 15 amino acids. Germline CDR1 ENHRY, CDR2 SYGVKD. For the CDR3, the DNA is TGTGCCATCAGTGAGGGACAGGGGGCACGTCAGCCCCAGCATTTT. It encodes CAISEGQGARQPQHF.

The CDR3 is CATRDSVFEQYF. Here the CDR3 DNA reads TGTGCCACCCGGGACAGCGTCTTCGAGCAGTACTTC. V usage is TRBV2 and J usage is TRBJ2-7, with 7 nucleotides matching TRBD1. Germline values: CDR1 SNHLY, CDR2 FYNNEI. V was clipped by 10 bases and J by 6 bases; unmatched bases: 9. The CDR3 runs to 12 residues.

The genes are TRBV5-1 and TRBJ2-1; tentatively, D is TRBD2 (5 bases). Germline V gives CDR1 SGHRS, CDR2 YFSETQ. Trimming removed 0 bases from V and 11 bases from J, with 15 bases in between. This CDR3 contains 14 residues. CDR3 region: CASSLGRRAVKQFF. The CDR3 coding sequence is TGCGCCAGCAGCTTGGGCCGGCGGGCGGTTAAGCAGTTCTTC.